This T cell receptor (beta chain) is drawn from a study of T cell changes during pregnancy in multiple sclerosis (dated 2019 in TCRdb). Concerning the study at large: Changes in the T cell repertoire over the course of pregnancy were examined in this study in women with multiple sclerosis.

Library preparation was by the immunoSEQ multiplex PCR assay. The table comes from immuneACCESS by way of TCRdb, which keeps in-frame sequences with V and J called. Part of the clones is missing from these tables; in studies checked, under half for an unresolved V gene and the rest for unknown reasons. Recorded for this sample are 41,000 or so clones; roughly 87% of them occurred a single time. Under 0.7% of the sample is taken by the ten largest. The V end gives up 4 bases and the J end 2 bases, leaving 9 bases in the junction not matched to a gene. Inclusive of the bounding cysteine and phenylalanine, the CDR3 is 15 residues long. The read is trimmed to its CDR3 DNA, 45 bases read in frame from base 1. From a lookup of the germline V gene, CDR1 and CDR2 are SQVTM and ANQGSEA. As concerns this clone: Its binding antigen is unknown. Base quality data are lacking; no much larger clone is found one base away.

The clonotype originates from a female donor with multiple sclerosis, enrolled in a pregnancy study. In this chain, TRBV29-1 is recombined with TRBJ1-1; 8 of the junction bases match TRBD1. The specimen was CD4+ T cells from peripheral blood mononuclear cells, collected in the first trimester of pregnancy. For the CDR3, the sequence is CSVARRTGGNTEAFF. The DNA is TGCAGCGTTGCCCGCCGAACAGGGGGTAACACTGAAGCTTTCTTT.